The clone carrying this TCR beta chain was observed once. Its antigen is unidentified. TCRdb keeps only in-frame clones here, not all; method: immunoSEQ multiplex PCR. The repertoire holds more than 100,000 clones, with around 90% as singletons. Per the germline V gene, CDR1 is SGHVS and CDR2 is FQNEAQ. CDR3 length equals 12 residues. Deletions cut 1 base from V and 10 bases from J, with 5 bases between. These data belong to a study of T cell responses to AZD1222 COVID-19 vaccine. General study findings and limits: AZD1222 recipients seropositive at baseline numbered only six or seven.

V and J are TRBV7-8 and TRBJ1-6; no definite D call. This receptor was taken from an adult in good health. This specimen consisted of peripheral blood, obtained on day 0 of AZD1222 vaccination. CDR3: CASSLERSPLHF. As DNA, the CDR3 is TGTGCCAGCAGCTTAGAAAGGTCACCCCTCCACTTT.